This TCR beta chain was sequenced during a study of T cells in Graves' hyperthyroidism and ophthalmopathy. The J segment lost 2 bases and the V segment lost 1 base, leaving 4 bases of the junction unmatched. Germline CDR1 GTSNPN, CDR2 SVGIG (reference sequence). There are 15 residues in the CDR3. Findings and caveats of the study: Most thyroid-expanded clonotypes above 0.001 were also found in blood.

Details on this clonotype: The target antigen is unknown.

Authors of the study amplified TCR beta CDR3 regions from RNA transcripts. RT-PCR in the first round (using the HTBI primer set) targeted the TCR CDR3. MiXCR, run by TCRdb on the multiplex PCR reads, gives a single entry per CDR3 protein. The sample carries 640,000 or so distinct CDR3 sequences, 14% recorded once. The receptor was isolated from a woman between 18 and 30 years old with Graves' ophthalmopathy. Specimen: blood. The chain joins TRBV30 to TRBJ1-2, with 10 positions matching TRBD1. DNA of the CDR3: TGTGCCTGGAGTGGGGGACAGGGGAGGAACTATGGCTACACCTTC. Its translation is CAWSGGQGRNYGYTF.